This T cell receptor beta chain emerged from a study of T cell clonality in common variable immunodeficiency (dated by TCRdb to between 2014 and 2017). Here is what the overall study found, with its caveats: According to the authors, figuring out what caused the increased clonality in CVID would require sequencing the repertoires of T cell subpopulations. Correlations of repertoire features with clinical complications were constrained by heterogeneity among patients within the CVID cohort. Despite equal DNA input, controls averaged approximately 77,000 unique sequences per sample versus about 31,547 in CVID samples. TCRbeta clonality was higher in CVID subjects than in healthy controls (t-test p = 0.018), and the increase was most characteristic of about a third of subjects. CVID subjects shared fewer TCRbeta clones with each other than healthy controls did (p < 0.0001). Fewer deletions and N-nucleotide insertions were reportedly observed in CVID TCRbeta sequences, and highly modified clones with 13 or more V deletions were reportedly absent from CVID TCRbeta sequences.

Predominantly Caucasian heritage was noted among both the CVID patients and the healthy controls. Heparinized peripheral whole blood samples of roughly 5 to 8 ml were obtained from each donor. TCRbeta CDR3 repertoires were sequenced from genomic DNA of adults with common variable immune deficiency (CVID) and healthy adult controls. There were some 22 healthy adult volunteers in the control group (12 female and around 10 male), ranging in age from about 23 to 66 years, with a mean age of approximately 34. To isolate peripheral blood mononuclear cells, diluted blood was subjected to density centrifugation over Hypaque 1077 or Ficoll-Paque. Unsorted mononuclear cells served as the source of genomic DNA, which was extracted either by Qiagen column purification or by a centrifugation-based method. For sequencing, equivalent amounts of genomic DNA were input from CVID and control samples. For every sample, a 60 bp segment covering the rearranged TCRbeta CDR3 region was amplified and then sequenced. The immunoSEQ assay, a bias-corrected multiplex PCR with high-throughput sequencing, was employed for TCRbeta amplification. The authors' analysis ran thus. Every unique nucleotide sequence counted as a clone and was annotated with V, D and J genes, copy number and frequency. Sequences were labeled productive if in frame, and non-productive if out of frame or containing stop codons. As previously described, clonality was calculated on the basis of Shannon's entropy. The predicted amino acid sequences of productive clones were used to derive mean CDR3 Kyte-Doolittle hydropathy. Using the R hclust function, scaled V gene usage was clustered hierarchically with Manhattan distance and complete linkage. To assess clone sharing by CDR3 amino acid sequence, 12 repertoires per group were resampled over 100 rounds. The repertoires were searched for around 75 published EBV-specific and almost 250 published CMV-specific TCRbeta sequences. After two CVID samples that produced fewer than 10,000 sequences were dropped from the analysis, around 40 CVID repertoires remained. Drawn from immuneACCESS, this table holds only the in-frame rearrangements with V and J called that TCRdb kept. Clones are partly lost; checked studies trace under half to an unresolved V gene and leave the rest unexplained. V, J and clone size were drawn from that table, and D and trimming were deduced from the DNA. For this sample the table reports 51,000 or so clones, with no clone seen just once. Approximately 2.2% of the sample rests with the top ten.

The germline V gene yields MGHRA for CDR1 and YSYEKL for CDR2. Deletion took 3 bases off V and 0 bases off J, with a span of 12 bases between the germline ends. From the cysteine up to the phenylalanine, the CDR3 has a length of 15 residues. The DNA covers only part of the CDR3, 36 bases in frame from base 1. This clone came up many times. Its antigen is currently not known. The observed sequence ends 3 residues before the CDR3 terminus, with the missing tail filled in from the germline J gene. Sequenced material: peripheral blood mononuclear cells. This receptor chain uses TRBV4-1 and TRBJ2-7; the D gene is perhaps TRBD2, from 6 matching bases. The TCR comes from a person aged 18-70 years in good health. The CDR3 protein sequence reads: CASSQAGLNSYEQYF. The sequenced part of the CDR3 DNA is TGCGCCAGCAGCCAGGCGGGACTGAACTCCTACGAG.